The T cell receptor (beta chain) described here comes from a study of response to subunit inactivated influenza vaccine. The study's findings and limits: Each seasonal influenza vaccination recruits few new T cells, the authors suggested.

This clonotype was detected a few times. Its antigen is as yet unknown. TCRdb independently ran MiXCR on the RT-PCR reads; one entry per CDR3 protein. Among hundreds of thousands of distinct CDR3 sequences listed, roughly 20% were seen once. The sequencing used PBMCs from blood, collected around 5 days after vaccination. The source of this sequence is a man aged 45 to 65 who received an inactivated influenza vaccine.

CDR3 nucleotides: TGTGCCAGCAGAAAGGGACCGTTGATGCCCCAGCATTTT. It specifies CASRKGPLMPQHF. The gene calls are TRBV12-3 or TRBV12-4 and TRBJ1-5; a weak D match, TRBD1 (5 bases). The ends were cut back, 6 bases at V and 9 bases at J, with 15 bases in the middle. This CDR3 is built from 13 residues.